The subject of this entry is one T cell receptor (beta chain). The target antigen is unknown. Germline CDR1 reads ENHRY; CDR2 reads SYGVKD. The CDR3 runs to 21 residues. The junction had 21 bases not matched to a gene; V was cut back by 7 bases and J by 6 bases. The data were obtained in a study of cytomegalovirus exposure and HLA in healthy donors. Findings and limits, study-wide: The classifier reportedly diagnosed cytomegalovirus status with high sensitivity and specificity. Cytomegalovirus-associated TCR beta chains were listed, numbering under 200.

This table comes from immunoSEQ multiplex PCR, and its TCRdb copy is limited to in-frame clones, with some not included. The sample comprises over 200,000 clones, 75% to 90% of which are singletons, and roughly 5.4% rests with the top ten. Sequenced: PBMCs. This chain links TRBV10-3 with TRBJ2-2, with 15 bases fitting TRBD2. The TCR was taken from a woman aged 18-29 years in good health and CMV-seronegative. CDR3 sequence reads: CAITGSPRTSGGALNPGELFF. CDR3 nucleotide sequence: TGTGCCATCACGGGATCCCCCCGGACTAGCGGGGGGGCACTCAACCCCGGGGAGCTGTTTTTT.